Shown below are 29 T cell receptor beta chains from a single sample sequenced in a study of metastatic and nonmetastatic thyroid tumors. Thyroid surgery took place with no prior treatment in any patient. TCRdb reprocessed the PCR reads using MiXCR. The data show about 13,000 clones, around 33% seen once. Sequenced input: tumor tissue. Source of these receptors: a male donor with papillary thyroid cancer or a benign thyroid nodule (not recorded which). Some clones in this sample may be carry-over from other donors' samples.

This clone is medium-sized within its sample. V gene TRBV12-5 combines with J gene TRBJ2-3, with 7 bases aligning to TRBD1. The CDR3 length is 14 residues. Trimming cost V 5 bases and J 4 bases; bases outside gene matches: 6. Germline CDR1 reads LGHNT; CDR2 reads FRNRAP. CDR3: CASGKMDRPDTQYF. CDR3 coding DNA: TGTGCTAGTGGTAAAATGGACAGGCCAGATACGCAGTATTTT.

The rearrangement links TRBV6-1 to TRBJ2-7; D is uncertain. This CDR3 comprises 13 residues. Germline-derived CDR1 and CDR2 are MNHNS and SASEGT. V gave up 6 bases and J gave up 2 bases, with 11 bases separating them. CDR3 coding DNA: TGTGCCAGCAGCTTTCAAGAAGCCTACGAGCAGTACTTC. It encodes CASSFQEAYEQYF.

This chain joins TRBV20-1 and TRBJ1-1; D call uncertain. This CDR3 is built from 17 residues. Germline-derived CDR1 and CDR2 are DFQATT and SNEGSKA (reference sequence). V lost 3 bases and J 1 base, leaving 21 bases between the germline ends. In nucleotides, the CDR3 is TGCAGTGCTAGCCCTTCCCCCCGACCGACTCCGAACACTGAAGCTTTCTTT. It is translated as CSASPSPRPTPNTEAFF.

This clone was counted between two and nine times. The V and J genes are TRBV6-7 and TRBJ2-7; a possible D gene is TRBD1 (5 bases). TRBV6-7 is an open reading frame, and its role is uncertain. The CDR3 is made up of 14 amino acids. Trimming removed 4 bases from V and 6 bases from J, with 16 bases in between. In DNA form, the CDR3 reads TGTGCCAGCAGTTTCCAGGGTGTCCAGGGCGAGCAGTACGTC. The encoded protein is CASSFQGVQGEQYV.

The rearrangement uses TRBV12-3 or TRBV12-4 and TRBJ1-2, with 8 nucleotides matching TRBD1. The CDR3 has 12 amino acids. J gave up 8 bases and V 5 bases, and 4 bases lay outside the gene matches. The CDR3 here is CASSQGAVGYTF. The CDR3 DNA sequence: TGTGCCAGCAGTCAGGGGGCGGTAGGCTACACCTTC.

The J gene is TRBJ2-1, the V gene TRBV6-4, with 9 bases matching TRBD2. The CDR3 is made up of 15 amino acids. V lost 0 bases and J lost 3; bases outside the gene matches: 0. Germline V gene sequence: CDR1 MRHNA, CDR2 SNTAGT. The CDR3 protein is CASSDSRGGYNEQFF. CDR3 coding DNA: TGTGCCAGCAGTGACTCGCGGGGGGGCTACAATGAGCAGTTCTTC.

The chain carries TRBV11-1 and TRBJ2-3; D is uncertain. The CDR3 is 15 residues long. Per germline, CDR1 SGHAT and CDR2 FQDESV (reference sequence). Deletions cut 2 bases from V and 3 bases from J, with 12 bases between. CDR3 coding DNA: TGTGCCAGCAGCTTAAAAAGGAAAAGGACAGATACGCAGTATTTT. Protein: CASSLKRKRTDTQYF.

The table lists this clone with a few counts. This chain connects TRBV10-1 to TRBJ2-7; TRBD2 matches at 10 bases. The trim removed 6 bases at V and 0 bases at J, leaving 11 bases unmatched. The CDR3 consists of 17 residues. CDR1 is WNHNN and CDR2 is SYGVQD in the germline V gene (reference sequence). This CDR3 is CASSDYGLAANSYEQYF. The CDR3 region has the DNA TGCGCCAGCAGCGACTATGGACTAGCGGCTAACTCCTACGAGCAGTACTTC.

The sample holds a few counts of this clone. The chain recombines TRBV7-8 with TRBJ2-7; TRBD1 or TRBD2 may be the D gene (5 bases each). This CDR3 region has 13 residues. CDR1 and CDR2 from the germline V gene are SGHVS and FQNEAQ. V was clipped by 5 bases and J by 5 bases, with 13 bases between them. The CDR3 region has the DNA TGTGCCAGCAGCGGCTCGAGGGGAGACGAGCAGTACTTC. Protein: CASSGSRGDEQYF.

This clone occurred a few times. V and J are TRBV6-1 and TRBJ2-7; 7 bases line up with TRBD2. This CDR3 contains 12 residues. J lost 2 bases, V lost 7 bases, and 2 bases had no gene match. Germline-derived CDR1 and CDR2 are MNHNS and SASEGT. The DNA for the CDR3 is TGTGCCAGCATCGGGGGGACCTACGAGCAGTACTTC. Encoded protein: CASIGGTYEQYF.

By proportion, this clone is large (0.1 to 1%). The chain combines TRBV20-1 with TRBJ2-7, with 10 bases lining up with TRBD2. In germline, CDR1 is DFQATT, CDR2 SNEGSKA (reference sequence). V gave up 5 bases and J gave up 6 bases; unmatched junction bases: 13. The length of the CDR3 is 15 residues. CDR3 region: CSALLSGRTLGEQYF. In DNA form, the CDR3 reads TGCAGTGCTCTACTTAGCGGGAGGACCCTAGGCGAGCAGTACTTC.

The rearrangement links TRBV2 to TRBJ2-7; D may correspond to TRBD1 or TRBD2 (6 bases each). Per the germline V gene, CDR1 is SNHLY and CDR2 is FYNNEI. The germline V and J ends were trimmed by 10 bases and 5 bases, with 18 bases remaining between them. The CDR3 is 13 amino acids. CDR3 sequence: CATNRGPLDEQYF. For the CDR3, the DNA is TGTGCCACCAACCGGGGGCCTCTCGACGAGCAGTACTTC.

The V gene is TRBV6-6, the J gene TRBJ1-2; TRBD1 might be the D (6 bases). Germline V lookup: CDR1 MNHNY, CDR2 SVGAGI (reference sequence). V shed 2 bases and J shed 8 bases, with 24 bases lying between them. This CDR3 is 17 amino acids long. CDR3 nucleotides: TGTGCCAGCAGTTACGGAGCCTCTGGGCAGGGGATTTGGGGCTACACCTTC. It encodes CASSYGASGQGIWGYTF.

This clone came up a few times. The V gene is TRBV20-1, the J gene TRBJ2-7; D perhaps matches TRBD2 (6 bases). Deletions cut 1 base from V and 4 bases from J, with 17 bases between. The CDR3 sequence is 15 residues long. Germline CDR1 DFQATT, CDR2 SNEGSKA (reference sequence). The CDR3 region is CSARGEREVVYEQYF. The CDR3 DNA sequence: TGCAGTGCTAGAGGGGAGAGGGAGGTGGTTTACGAGCAGTACTTC.

This clone showed up many times. This chain joins TRBV20-1 and TRBJ2-5; the D is unclear. CDR3 size: 14 residues. The germline gives CDR1 DFQATT, CDR2 SNEGSKA (reference sequence). V gave up 1 base and J gave up 1 base, with 10 bases separating them. The CDR3 nucleotides are TGCAGTGCTAGAGGAGGAGAGCCCCAAGAGACCCAGTACTTC. The encoded protein is CSARGGEPQETQYF.

This clone was observed once. The J gene is TRBJ2-7, the V gene TRBV18; D is uncertain. Germline V gene lookup returns CDR1 KGHSH and CDR2 LQKENI. The CDR3 extends over 12 amino acids. V dropped 1 base and J dropped 3 bases, with 4 bases sitting between them. The CDR3 is CASSPLGYEQYF. CDR3 nucleotide sequence: TGTGCCAGCTCACCACTGGGCTACGAGCAGTACTTC.

The V gene is TRBV6-1, the J gene TRBJ2-7; tentatively, D is TRBD2 (6 bases). Deletions cut 6 bases from V and 2 bases from J, with 14 bases between. The germline CDR1 and CDR2 sequences are MNHNS and SASEGT. This CDR3 spans 14 amino acids. CDR3 residues: CASSPRDLAYEQYF. CDR3 sequence (DNA): TGTGCCAGCAGCCCCCGGGACTTGGCCTACGAGCAGTACTTC.

This clone was observed many times. This chain connects TRBV9 to TRBJ2-1; maybe TRBD1 (5 bases). Germline V lookup: CDR1 SGDLS, CDR2 YYNGEE. Trimming took off 0 bases at V and 7 bases at J, with 11 bases between the two ends. This CDR3 is 14 amino acids long. CDR3: CASSVASGSNEQFF. As DNA, the CDR3 is TGTGCCAGCAGCGTAGCGTCAGGGTCAAATGAGCAGTTCTTC.

The genes are TRBV7-3 and TRBJ2-2; D remains unclear. From germline, CDR1 is SGHTA and CDR2 FQGTGA. V was shortened by 0 bases and J by 6 bases, with 14 bases between the two germline ends. This CDR3 comprises 16 residues. The CDR3 reads CASSLTGISNPGELFF. The CDR3 bases are TGTGCCAGCAGCTTAACGGGGATATCCAACCCCGGGGAGCTGTTTTTT.

This clone was found a few times. The chain carries TRBV6-1 and TRBJ1-5, with D unclear. The V end was cut by 2 bases, the J end by 1 base, with 9 bases between. Germline CDR1 is MNHNS and CDR2 is SASEGT. CDR3 length equals 15 residues. CDR3 nucleotide sequence: TGTGCCAGCAGTGAATTCGGGTGGAGCAATCAGCCCCAGCATTTT. This encodes CASSEFGWSNQPQHF.

This clone showed up just a few times. V and J are TRBV27 and TRBJ2-1, with 7 bases aligning to TRBD2. V gave up 2 bases and J gave up 0 bases; unmatched junction bases: 1. CDR1 is MNHEY and CDR2 is SMNVEV in the germline V gene (reference sequence). The CDR3 is 15 amino acids. The CDR3 nucleotides are TGTGCCAGCAGTTTAGGCGGGAGCTCCTACAATGAGCAGTTCTTC. Encoded protein: CASSLGGSSYNEQFF.

This clone came up a few times. The J gene is TRBJ2-2, the V gene TRBV19, with D tentatively TRBD1 (5 bases). Germline V gene data show CDR1 as LNHDA and CDR2 as SQIVND (reference sequence). The CDR3 sequence is 15 residues long. V shed 5 bases and J shed 4 bases, with 14 bases lying between them. The CDR3 nucleotides read TGTGCCAGTAGTTTCGGCAGGGTAGGCACCGGGGAGCTGTTTTTT. It is translated as CASSFGRVGTGELFF.

This chain links TRBV13 with TRBJ1-4; D is perhaps TRBD1 (6 bases). The germline gives CDR1 PRHDT, CDR2 FYEKMQ (reference sequence). The CDR3 is 16 residues long. V lost 4 bases and J 3 bases, leaving 15 bases between the germline ends. DNA of the CDR3: TGTGCCAGCAGCTATGCCACGGGGGGGCCTAATGAAAAACTGTTTTTT. It translates to CASSYATGGPNEKLFF.

The chain couples TRBV4-2 to TRBJ1-4, with TRBD1 matching over 9 bases. The CDR3 totals 16 residues. Germline V lookup: CDR1 LGHNA, CDR2 YNFKEQ. J gave up 7 bases and V 1 base, and 7 bases lay outside the gene matches. The DNA of the CDR3 is TGTGCCAGCAGCCAAGGCGGGACAGGGTTAGGTGAAAAACTGTTTTTT. Translated, it gives CASSQGGTGLGEKLFF.

The chain joins TRBV11-3 to TRBJ1-2; unclear D gene. CDR1 is SGHNT, CDR2 YENEEA, per germline. The CDR3 runs 14 residues. Trimming took off 3 bases at V and 4 bases at J, with 12 bases between the two ends. The DNA for the CDR3 is TGTGCCAGCAGCTTTAATGGAGAAACCTATGGCTACACCTTC. It specifies CASSFNGETYGYTF.

The chain employs TRBV5-1 and TRBJ2-2; TRBD1 aligns across 9 bases. Germline CDR1 is SGHRS and CDR2 is YFSETQ. The CDR3 sequence is 15 residues long. Trimming removed 9 bases from V and 4 bases from J; junction bases left unmatched: 10. The CDR3 DNA reads TGCGCCATTAAGGGACAGGGACCTTCCACCGGGGAGCTGTTTTTT. Residues: CAIKGQGPSTGELFF.

This clone was seen more than once but under ten times. This chain joins TRBV6-4 and TRBJ1-1; D not certain. The CDR3 contains 14 residues. The germline CDR1 and CDR2 sequences are MRHNA and SNTAGT. Trimming removed 0 bases at V and 4 bases at J, with 9 bases between. In DNA, the CDR3 is TGTGCCAGCAGTGACTCTTGGGTGAGCACTGAAGCTTTCTTT. Translated, it gives CASSDSWVSTEAFF.

This clone was counted between two and nine times. The rearrangement uses TRBV27 and TRBJ1-2; 7 nucleotides line up with TRBD1. V gave up 5 bases and J gave up 3 bases; unmatched junction bases: 9. Germline assignment: CDR1 MNHEY and CDR2 SMNVEV (reference sequence). The CDR3 spans 15 residues. CDR3: CASSIFARGDYGYTF. The CDR3 coding sequence is TGTGCCAGCAGTATATTTGCCAGGGGGGACTATGGCTACACCTTC.

This clone was seen more than once but under ten times. The V gene is TRBV5-1, the J gene TRBJ2-3; maybe TRBD1 (6 bases). Trimming stripped 4 bases from V and 0 bases from J, with 12 bases between. The CDR3 length is 15 residues. Germline-derived CDR1 and CDR2 are SGHRS and YFSETQ. CDR3 sequence (DNA): TGCGCCAGCAGCCCCGGACAGACTAGCACAGATACGCAGTATTTT. This sequence encodes CASSPGQTSTDTQYF.